This entry lists 14 T cell receptor beta chains sequenced from one sample in a study of OX40 agonist ivuxolimab in advanced cancers. Repertoires were generated with immunoSEQ multiplex PCR, while TCRdb's copy carries only in-frame clones and drops some. The table records about 66,000 clones, 86% of them present only once. Specimen: CD4+ or CD8+ T cells sorted from blood, collected in a trial of the OX40 agonist ivuxolimab. These TCRs come from an adult with an advanced solid tumor such as melanoma, head and neck, liver or kidney cancer.

The chain joins TRBV9 to TRBJ2-3; perhaps TRBD2 as D (7 bases). CDR1 and CDR2 (germline): SGDLS, YYNGEE. Trimming shortened V by 0 bases and J by 2 bases, and 10 bases separated the two germline ends. The length of the CDR3 is 15 residues. The CDR3: CASSVAGGPTDTQYF. CDR3 DNA sequence: TGTGCCAGCAGCGTAGCGGGGGGCCCCACAGATACGCAGTATTTT. The full variable domain, completed using reference TRBV9 and TRBJ2-3, is DSGVTQTPKHLITATGQRVTLRCSPRSGDLSVYWYQQSLDQGLQFLIQYYNGEERAKGNILERFSAQQFPDLHSELNLSSLELGDSALYFCASSVAGGPTDTQYFGPGTRLTVL.

The chain is built from TRBV5-6 and TRBJ2-7; 8 bases are a match to TRBD1. The V and J ends lost 0 bases and 0 bases, in that order; junction bases with no gene match: 2. Germline CDR1 SGHDT, CDR2 YYEEEE. CDR3 length: 15 residues. In DNA, the CDR3 is TGTGCCAGCAGCTTGGCAGGGGGCAGCTCCTACGAGCAGTACTTC. Its protein product is CASSLAGGSSYEQYF.

This clone was seen once. V usage is TRBV19 and J usage is TRBJ2-2; no definite D call. The V end was cut by 7 bases, the J end by 4 bases, with 16 bases between. The V gene's germline CDR1 is LNHDA and CDR2 SQIVND (reference sequence). CDR3 length: 15 amino acids. For the CDR3, the DNA is TGTGCCAGTACACCCCTCGTGTCGTTCACCGGGGAGCTGTTTTTT. Protein product: CASTPLVSFTGELFF.

The chain employs TRBV2 and TRBJ2-2; no definite D call. This CDR3 contains 15 residues. V was pared by 7 bases and J by 0 bases, with 12 bases between. Germline loops: CDR1 SNHLY, CDR2 FYNNEI. The CDR3 sequence is CASTKEDPNTGELFF. Here the CDR3 DNA reads TGTGCCAGCACTAAAGAGGATCCGAACACCGGGGAGCTGTTTTTT.

V is TRBV6-6 and J is TRBJ1-1; D unclear. Germline V lookup: CDR1 MNHNY, CDR2 SVGAGI (reference sequence). V was pared by 2 bases and J by 6 bases, with 16 bases between. This CDR3 has 15 amino acids. The CDR3 sequence: CASSYAGRGGAEAFF. The DNA of the CDR3 is TGTGCCAGCAGTTACGCGGGCCGCGGTGGCGCTGAAGCTTTCTTT.

The genes are TRBV6-5 and TRBJ1-3; D is unresolved. The V end lost 7 bases, the J end lost 8 bases, and 15 bases lay between the germline ends. CDR1 is MNHEY, CDR2 SVGAGI, per germline. This CDR3 region has 13 residues. The CDR3 region has the DNA TGTGCCAGCACCCCCCCTTCTAAGCACACCATATATTTT. Residues: CASTPPSKHTIYF.

This sequence joins TRBV5-1 and TRBJ1-6; D is ambiguous. V dropped 4 bases and J dropped 10 bases, with 18 bases sitting between them. The CDR3 has 15 amino acids. Germline V gives CDR1 SGHRS, CDR2 YFSETQ. This CDR3 is CASSPHAGRESPLHF. CDR3 sequence (DNA): TGCGCCAGCAGCCCCCATGCAGGACGGGAATCACCCCTCCACTTT.

The genes are TRBV18 and TRBJ1-2; 9 bases match TRBD1. V shed 8 bases and J 7 bases; nucleotides not matched to a gene: 17. The CDR3 sequence is 16 residues long. Germline CDR1 and CDR2: KGHSH and LQKENI. This CDR3 reads CASTPPDRGGFGGYTF. The CDR3 DNA follows: TGTGCCAGCACCCCGCCGGACAGGGGCGGGTTCGGTGGCTACACCTTC.

This clone came up once. The genes are TRBV29-1 and TRBJ2-7; D remains ambiguous. The CDR3 length is 13 residues. Trimming left V 4 bases short and J 4 bases short, with 14 bases between. CDR1 and CDR2 from the germline V gene are SQVTM and ANQGSEA. The CDR3 sequence is CSVAPSSGYEQYF. DNA for the CDR3: TGCAGCGTTGCCCCCTCCTCAGGATACGAGCAGTACTTC.

V and J are TRBV7-9 and TRBJ2-3, with 10 bases that match TRBD2. The CDR3 is made up of 16 amino acids. J was trimmed by 3 bases and V by 4 bases; bases with no gene match: 7. Germline-derived CDR1 and CDR2 are SEHNR and FQNEAQ (reference sequence). The CDR3 is CASSSLAGGGTDTQYF. The CDR3 DNA follows: TGTGCCAGCAGCTCCTTAGCGGGGGGTGGTACAGATACGCAGTATTTT.

The V call is TRBV11-1, the J call TRBJ1-1; possible D gene TRBD1, 5 bases. This CDR3 contains 15 residues. Trimming removed 5 bases from V and 0 bases from J, with 13 bases in between. Germline loops: CDR1 SGHAT, CDR2 FQDESV (reference sequence). CDR3: CASSLRDSMNTEAFF. The CDR3 region has the DNA TGTGCCAGCAGCCTCCGGGACTCCATGAACACTGAAGCTTTCTTT. The full variable domain, with the rest looked up from reference TRBV11-1 and TRBJ1-1, is EAEVAQSPRYKITEKSQAVAFWCDPISGHATLYWYRQILGQGPELLVQFQDESVVDDSQLPKDRFSAERLKGVDSTLKIQPAELGDSAMYLCASSLRDSMNTEAFFGQGTRLTVV.

The chain carries TRBV11-1 and TRBJ2-2; no definite D call. The ends were cut back, 3 bases at V and 2 bases at J, with 4 bases in the middle. The CDR3 is made up of 13 amino acids. From germline, CDR1 is SGHAT and CDR2 FQDESV (reference sequence). Here the CDR3 DNA reads TGTGCCAGCAGCTTTGTTAACACCGGGGAGCTGTTTTTT. Protein product: CASSFVNTGELFF.

This clone was counted a few times. The rearrangement links TRBV21-1 to TRBJ1-5. TRBV21-1 is described as a pseudogene. This CDR3 is 17 amino acids long. CDR3 region: CASIVRSWLGSGQPQHF. The CDR3 coding sequence is TGTGCCAGCATCGTTAGGAGTTGGTTGGGGTCCGGGCAGCCCCAGCATTTT.

V is TRBV5-1 and J is TRBJ2-1; D is possibly TRBD2 (5 bases). Trimming took off 3 bases at V and 5 bases at J, with 21 bases between the two ends. The germline gives CDR1 SGHRS, CDR2 YFSETQ. CDR3 length: 17 amino acids. DNA for the CDR3: TGCGCCAGCAGCTCGCCTTATACACGTAGCGATGACAATGAGCAGTTCTTC. Protein product: CASSSPYTRSDDNEQFF.